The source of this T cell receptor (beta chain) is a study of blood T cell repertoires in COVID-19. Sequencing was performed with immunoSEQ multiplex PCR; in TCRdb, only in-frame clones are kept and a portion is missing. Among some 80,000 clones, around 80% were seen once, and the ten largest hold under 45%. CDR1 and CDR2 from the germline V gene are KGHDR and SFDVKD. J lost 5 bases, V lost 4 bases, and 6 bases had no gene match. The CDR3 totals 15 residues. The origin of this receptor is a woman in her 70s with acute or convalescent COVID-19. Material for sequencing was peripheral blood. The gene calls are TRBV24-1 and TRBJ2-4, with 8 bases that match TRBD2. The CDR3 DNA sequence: TGTGCCACCAGTGACACGGGAGGGCCCCAAAACATTCAGTACTTC. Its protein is CATSDTGGPQNIQYF.